This TCR beta chain is from a study of cytomegalovirus exposure and HLA in healthy donors. Study-level points and caveats: Among TCR beta chains, those listed as cytomegalovirus-associated numbered around 180. CMV serostatus alone was available as immune exposure information.

This CDR3 has 13 residues. CDR1 is SGHVS, CDR2 FNYEAQ, per germline. The V gene lost 6 bases and the J gene lost 3 bases, with 12 bases spanning the gap. PCR primers comprised 60 Vbeta and 13 Jbeta primers. This table comes from immunoSEQ multiplex PCR, and its TCRdb copy is limited to in-frame clones, with some not included. The profile shows approximately 130,000 clones, approximately 89% of them singletons. As to this clone: Its antigen is currently unknown.

This receptor was obtained from a woman aged 30 to 39 in good health and CMV-seropositive. This chain links TRBV7-6 with TRBJ2-7; D unclear. The material sequenced was PBMCs. The CDR3 DNA sequence: TGTGCCAGCAGAGCTGTTGGAGACTACGAGCAGTACTTC. Translation gives CASRAVGDYEQYF.